Listed below are T cell receptor beta chains from one sample, sequenced in a study of cytomegalovirus exposure and HLA in healthy donors. Profiled with immunoSEQ multiplex PCR; TCRdb holds only in-frame clones, not every one. The sample consists of 140,000 or so clones, 80% of them appearing once. Sequencing used PBMCs. The receptors were sampled from a man aged 35 to 55 in good health and CMV-seronegative. Each CDR3 is given with its conserved first and last residue. The order of the fields is V gene, J gene, D gene, clone size, CDR3 protein, CDR3 DNA. A D gene is named only where the DNA matches it firmly. Clone size is stated in some rows and not others, as once, few, many or a class when expanded.

>TRBV7-3|TRBJ2-1|TRBD2|NA
CASSSVGGSGEQFF
TGTGCCAGCAGCTCAGTGGGGGGGTCTGGTGAGCAGTTCTTC
>TRBV19|TRBJ2-7|TRBD1|NA
CASSTGTGGVEQYF
TGTGCCAGTAGTACCGGGACAGGGGGCGTCGAGCAGTACTTC
>TRBV11-1|TRBJ1-1|NA|NA
CASSSRARGDTEAFF
TGTGCCAGCAGCTCACGCGCCCGAGGTGACACTGAAGCTTTCTTT
>TRBV10-3|TRBJ2-1|NA|NA
CAISDLAGEQFF
TGTGCCATCAGTGATCTGGCGGGGGAGCAGTTCTTC
>TRBV11-1|TRBJ1-2|TRBD1|NA
CASSNRGQGGDYGYTF
TGTGCCAGCAGCAACCGCGGACAGGGTGGGGACTATGGCTACACCTTC
>TRBV5-1|TRBJ2-5|NA|NA
CASSLYRAGETQYF
TGCGCCAGCAGCTTGTATAGGGCGGGAGAGACCCAGTACTTC
>TRBV7-2|TRBJ2-1|NA|NA
CASSVTWSSYNEQFF
TGTGCCAGCAGCGTTACGTGGAGCTCCTACAATGAGCAGTTCTTC
>TRBV7-9|TRBJ2-5|NA|few
CASSKETQYF
TGTGCCAGCAGTAAAGAGACCCAGTACTTC
>TRBV5-1|TRBJ2-3|TRBD1|NA
CASSPGTGGFTDTQYF
TGCGCCAGCAGCCCCGGGACAGGGGGCTTCACAGATACGCAGTATTTT
>TRBV7-9|TRBJ1-5|NA|NA
CASSLSSQGSNQPQHF
TGTGCCAGCAGCTTGAGTTCGCAGGGTAGCAATCAGCCCCAGCATTTT
>TRBV5-1|TRBJ1-5|TRBD1|few
CASSAWTGGNQPQHF
TGCGCCAGCAGCGCTTGGACAGGGGGCAATCAGCCCCAGCATTTT
>TRBV5-8|TRBJ1-5|NA|NA
CASSHSTGGDSNQPQHF
TGTGCCAGCAGCCATAGCACCGGGGGTGACAGCAATCAGCCCCAGCATTTT
>TRBV6-5|TRBJ2-3|NA|NA
CAPGARSTDTQYF
TGTGCCCCGGGAGCAAGGAGCACAGATACGCAGTATTTT
>TRBV19|TRBJ1-1|NA|NA
CASRSGGSPRGTEAFF
TGTGCCAGTAGGTCGGGGGGTTCTCCCAGGGGCACTGAAGCTTTCTTT
>TRBV18|TRBJ2-5|TRBD2|few
CASSPVGGERRETQYF
TGTGCCAGCTCACCCGTCGGGGGGGAGAGAAGAGAGACCCAGTACTTC
>TRBV29-1|TRBJ2-7|TRBD2|NA
CSVSTSGGYEQYF
TGCAGCGTCTCGACTAGCGGGGGTTACGAGCAGTACTTC
>TRBV4-1|TRBJ1-6|TRBD1|NA
CASSRLQGARDSPLHF
TGCGCCAGCAGCCGCCTCCAGGGGGCTCGCGATTCACCCCTCCACTTT
>TRBV19|TRBJ1-5|TRBD1|few
CASRILDRDNQPQHF
TGTGCCAGTAGGATCCTAGACAGGGATAATCAGCCCCAGCATTTT
>TRBV2|TRBJ2-3|TRBD2|NA
CASIRTSGGYGDTQYF
TGTGCCAGCATTAGGACTAGCGGGGGGTATGGAGATACGCAGTATTTT
>TRBV4-1|TRBJ2-1|TRBD2|NA
CASSLSDGGDNEQFF
TGCGCCAGCAGCCTATCGGACGGGGGGGACAATGAGCAGTTCTTC
>TRBV19|TRBJ2-6|NA|NA
CASSIDFGDSGANVLTF
TGTGCCAGTAGTATAGATTTCGGAGATTCTGGGGCCAACGTCCTGACTTTC
>TRBV10-3|TRBJ2-7|TRBD2|NA
CAIANSGVGSYEQYF
TGTGCCATAGCTAACAGCGGGGTTGGCTCCTACGAGCAGTACTTC
>TRBV11-1|TRBJ1-1|NA|once
CASSWTAGNTEAFF
TGTGCCAGCAGTTGGACGGCGGGTAACACTGAAGCTTTCTTT
>TRBV9|TRBJ1-6|TRBD1|NA
CASNSGTGRSPLHF
TGTGCCAGCAATTCCGGGACAGGGAGATCACCCCTCCACTTT
>TRBV19|TRBJ2-5|TRBD2|NA
CASSIRRGFQETQYF
TGTGCCAGTAGTATCAGGCGGGGGTTCCAAGAGACCCAGTACTTC
>TRBV9|TRBJ1-3|TRBD1|NA
CASSVYGTGSSGNTIYF
TGTGCCAGCAGCGTATACGGGACAGGGTCGTCAGGAAACACCATATATTTT
>TRBV4-3|TRBJ1-1|TRBD1|few
CASSQDQGVMMNTEAFF
TGCGCCAGCAGCCAAGATCAGGGGGTTATGATGAACACTGAAGCTTTCTTT